The entry below gives a single T cell receptor beta chain sequence along with its context. Its antigen remains unknown. The data derive from a study of T cell responses to AZD1222 COVID-19 vaccine. Study-wide context: Analyses pooled second doses at about 4 or about 12 weeks. Study-level results: The span of vaccine-associated CD4 TCRs extended across spike, with dominance at 160-218 and 743-854. Baseline seropositivity occurred in only six or seven AZD1222 recipients. Females made up more of the donors, who were largely white British, and clonal diversity may have come out too low.

Data came from immunoSEQ multiplex PCR; TCRdb stores just in-frame clones and leaves some out. The profile shows around 110,000 clones, more than 85% of them singletons. The sample in question was peripheral blood, obtained on day 0 of AZD1222 vaccination. This sequence originates from an adult in good health.

CDR3 coding DNA: TGCGCCAGCAGCCAAGGACGGGCCTACGAGCAGTACTTC. Encoded protein: CASSQGRAYEQYF. The chain carries TRBV10-2 and TRBJ2-7; D unclear. Trimming took 6 bases from V and 2 from J, leaving 11 bases between them. The CDR3 contains 13 residues. Germline V gives CDR1 WSHSY, CDR2 SAAADI.